Listed here are 32 T cell receptor beta chains from one sample, sequenced in a study of T cells in Graves' hyperthyroidism and ophthalmopathy. Amplification targeted TCR beta CDR3 regions from RNA transcripts. First-round RT-PCR targeting the TCR CDR3 was performed with the HTBI primer set. Using its own MiXCR run on the multiplex PCR reads, TCRdb lists one record per CDR3 protein. This sample yields about 520,000 distinct CDR3 sequences, of which around a quarter are seen a single time; approximately 10% belongs to the top ten. Material for sequencing was blood. These receptors all stem from a woman aged 30 to 39 with Graves' ophthalmopathy.

In this sample, this clonotype turned up many times. The chain couples TRBV28 to TRBJ1-1; 7 positions agree with TRBD1. The CDR3 is 15 residues long. Germline V gene data show CDR1 as MDHEN and CDR2 as SYDVKM. Trimming cost V 5 bases and J 1 base; bases outside gene matches: 7. The CDR3 reads CASSTFRGRNTEAFF. As DNA, the CDR3 is TGTGCCAGCAGTACCTTCAGGGGGAGGAACACTGAAGCTTTCTTT.

J is TRBJ2-7 and V is TRBV11-2; TRBD1 matches 10 bases. The V and J ends lost 4 bases and 6 bases, in that order; junction bases with no gene match: 12. This CDR3 region has 16 residues. Per the germline V gene, CDR1 is SGHAT and CDR2 is FQNNGV. DNA of the CDR3: TGTGCCAGCAGCTATAAATTGACAGGGGGCGCGTCCGAGCAGTACTTC. Its protein product is CASSYKLTGGASEQYF.

This clonotype was counted a few times. The chain uses TRBV20-1 and TRBJ2-7; no clear D. CDR1 and CDR2 from the germline V gene are DFQATT and SNEGSKA (reference sequence). This CDR3 is 15 amino acids long. Trimming shortened V by 1 base and J by 0 bases, and 13 bases separated the two germline ends. CDR3 in DNA: TGCAGTGCTAGAGGAGGAAAACAGAGCTCCTACGAGCAGTACTTC. As protein: CSARGGKQSSYEQYF.

This clonotype came up many times. This rearrangement joins TRBV10-3 to TRBJ1-2, with no clear D. V gave up 6 bases and J gave up 2 bases, with 4 bases separating them. The germline V gene has CDR1 ENHRY and CDR2 SYGVKD. The CDR3 spans 11 residues. CDR3: CAIRGNYGYTF. CDR3 bases: TGTGCCATCAGGGGGAACTATGGCTACACCTTC.

There are a few counts of this clonotype. The genes are TRBV18 and TRBJ2-4; perhaps TRBD1 as D (6 bases). The CDR3 is 17 amino acids. Looked up from germline, CDR1 is KGHSH and CDR2 is LQKENI. Between the trimmed V and J ends, which lost 0 bases and 2 bases, there was a span of 14 bases. The CDR3 DNA reads TGTGCCAGCTCACCACCGAGACAGGCTGAAACCAAAAACATTCAGTACTTC. Protein product: CASSPPRQAETKNIQYF.

In this sample, this clonotype turned up a few times. This chain connects TRBV6-5 to TRBJ2-6; 7 positions agree with TRBD1. The V and J ends lost 2 bases and 2 bases, in that order; junction bases with no gene match: 6. Germline CDR1 reads MNHEY; CDR2 reads SVGAGI. The CDR3 contains 17 residues. CDR3 in amino acids: CASSYRQGATGANVLTF. Written as DNA, the CDR3 is TGTGCCAGCAGTTACCGACAGGGCGCTACTGGGGCCAACGTCCTGACTTTC.

This clonotype has a count of ten or more. This rearrangement joins TRBV7-2 to TRBJ2-7; D gene ambiguous. CDR1 SGHTA and CDR2 FQGNSA come from the germline V gene. CDR3 length: 13 residues. Trimming removed 2 bases from V and 1 base from J, with 6 bases in between. CDR3: CASSLSLSYEQYF. The CDR3 DNA reads as TGTGCCAGCAGCTTAAGCCTATCCTACGAGCAGTACTTC.

This clonotype was seen a few times. The CDR3 DNA sequence: TGCGCCAGCAGCTTGGGGACAGGGGGCATCAACGAGCAGTACTTC. Its translation is CASSLGTGGINEQYF. V usage is TRBV5-1 and J usage is TRBJ2-7; 11 nucleotides match TRBD1. The V gene's germline CDR1 is SGHRS and CDR2 YFSETQ. The CDR3 sequence is 15 residues long. V was pared by 0 bases and J by 5 bases, with 4 bases of the junction left unmatched.

Points on this clonotype: One base away lies a much larger clone, so this may be a sequencing read error. The chain uses TRBV7-3 and TRBJ2-7; D is possibly TRBD1 (5 bases). In germline, CDR1 is SGHTA, CDR2 FQGTGA. Trimming stripped 0 bases from V and 2 bases from J, with 11 bases between. This CDR3 region has 15 residues. In DNA, the CDR3 is TGTGCCAGCAGCTTAACGACGACAGTTCCCTACGAGCAGTACGTC. It translates to CASSLTTTVPYEQYV.

This clonotype was recorded at least ten times. The rearrangement links TRBV30 to TRBJ1-5; 7 bases fit TRBD1. The V segment lost 3 bases and the J segment 4 bases; nucleotides outside the gene matches: 6. The CDR3 covers 14 residues. The germline CDR1 and CDR2 sequences are GTSNPN and SVGIG (reference sequence). The CDR3 coding sequence is TGTGCCTGGAGGGGGGACAGCCTAAATCAGCCCCAGCATTTT. It is translated as CAWRGDSLNQPQHF.

There are many counts of this clonotype. The V call is TRBV30, the J call TRBJ1-1, with D possibly matching TRBD1 (5 bases). Germline V gives CDR1 GTSNPN, CDR2 SVGIG (reference sequence). This CDR3 has 14 amino acids. V was trimmed by 1 base and J by 4 bases, leaving 13 bases between them. This CDR3 reads CAWSAPGRSTEAFF. CDR3 nucleotide sequence: TGTGCCTGGAGTGCCCCAGGGAGGAGCACTGAAGCTTTCTTT.

At least ten counts were recorded for this clonotype. The chain links TRBV29-1 to TRBJ2-6, with a possible D match to TRBD1 (6 bases). The CDR3 covers 16 residues. Trimming took off 0 bases at V and 0 bases at J, with 9 bases between the two ends. Per the germline V gene, CDR1 is SQVTM and CDR2 is ANQGSEA. The CDR3 sequence is CSVEDQGSSGANVLTF. CDR3 coding DNA: TGCAGCGTTGAAGATCAGGGGAGCTCTGGGGCCAACGTCCTGACTTTC.

This clonotype showed up just a few times. V is TRBV11-3 and J is TRBJ2-5; D ambiguous. The CDR3 consists of 20 residues. V was pared by 5 bases and J by 5 bases, with 33 bases between. In germline, CDR1 is SGHNT, CDR2 YENEEA. The DNA for the CDR3 is TGTGCCAGCAGCCAATGCTTCATAGCTTTCGGTGACGGGTGTAGGGAGACCCAGTACTTC. Translation: CASSQCFIAFGDGCRETQYF.

The J gene is TRBJ1-2, the V gene TRBV12-3 or TRBV12-4; D is unresolved. The CDR3 is 14 residues long. Deletions cut 3 bases from V and 11 bases from J, with 19 bases between. The CDR3 region has the DNA TGTGCCAGCAGTTTGATAGTACATGAGGCTGGGTACACCTTC. As protein: CASSLIVHEAGYTF.

This clonotype was counted between two and nine times. V usage is TRBV19 and J usage is TRBJ1-1, with 7 positions matching TRBD1. Germline CDR1 LNHDA, CDR2 SQIVND (reference sequence). Germline trimming cut 5 bases from V and 6 bases from J; bases unmatched to any gene: 6. This CDR3 has 13 amino acids. Written as DNA, the CDR3 is TGTGCCAGTAGTCCCCGGGACAGAGCTGAAGCTTTCTTT. It yields the protein CASSPRDRAEAFF.

This clonotype was recorded many times. This rearrangement joins TRBV12-3 or TRBV12-4 to TRBJ2-5; D is possibly TRBD1 (5 bases). The CDR3 spans 13 residues. V was cut by 6 bases and J by 4 bases, with 12 bases left in between. DNA of the CDR3: TGTGCCAGCAGCCTGGGTGGGGCAGAGACCCAGTACTTC. Translated: CASSLGGAETQYF.

The genes are TRBV18 and TRBJ2-7, with D maybe TRBD1 (5 bases). Between the trimmed V and J ends, which lost 3 bases and 6 bases, there was a span of 15 bases. Germline assignment: CDR1 KGHSH and CDR2 LQKENI. This CDR3 is 14 amino acids long. As DNA, the CDR3 is TGTGCCAGCTCACCCTCCGCCCTAGGGGCCGAGCAGTACTTC. Translating it yields CASSPSALGAEQYF.

V is TRBV3-1 and J is TRBJ2-5; no clear D gene. This CDR3 comprises 17 residues. Trimming pared 0 bases from V and 5 bases from J, leaving 19 bases between. Germline V gives CDR1 LGHDT, CDR2 YNNKEL (reference sequence). CDR3: CASSQDGPAAAGETQYF. DNA of the CDR3: TGTGCCAGCAGCCAAGATGGTCCGGCCGCGGCAGGCGAGACCCAGTACTTC.

This clonotype was seen ten or more times. The chain joins TRBV11-2 to TRBJ2-7; D not certain. This CDR3 has 13 amino acids. The germline V gene has CDR1 SGHAT and CDR2 FQNNGV. Trimming removed 2 bases from V and 3 bases from J, with 8 bases in between. This CDR3 is CASSLWAGYEQYF. CDR3 bases: TGTGCCAGCAGCTTATGGGCCGGCTACGAGCAGTACTTC.

This clonotype turned up a few times. The chain carries TRBV7-8 and TRBJ1-5; D is unresolved. This CDR3 is 15 amino acids long. CDR1 is SGHVS and CDR2 is FQNEAQ in the germline V gene. V lost 5 bases to trimming and J lost 0 bases, with 11 bases between them. CDR3 residues: CASSPGSDSNQPQHF. Written as DNA, the CDR3 is TGTGCCAGCAGCCCGGGATCCGATAGCAATCAGCCCCAGCATTTT.

This clonotype was seen many times. The rearrangement joins TRBV6-1 to TRBJ1-2; D is unclear. Germline CDR1 MNHNS, CDR2 SASEGT. The ends were cut back, 4 bases at V and 8 bases at J, with 14 bases in the middle. The CDR3 consists of 13 residues. The CDR3 sequence: CASSASWARGYTF. In DNA form, the CDR3 reads TGTGCCAGCAGTGCCTCCTGGGCGCGAGGCTACACCTTC.

This clonotype has ten or more counts. V and J are TRBV29-1 and TRBJ2-7, with unresolved D. The V and J ends lost 3 bases and 5 bases respectively, with 17 bases between them. Per the germline V gene, CDR1 is SQVTM and CDR2 is ANQGSEA. There are 14 residues in the CDR3. As DNA, the CDR3 is TGCAGCGTTGAGGGCAGCTCGGAAGGAAACGAGCAGTACTTC. Residues: CSVEGSSEGNEQYF.

This clonotype was detected many times. The chain recombines TRBV12-3 or TRBV12-4 with TRBJ1-1, with D perhaps TRBD1 (5 bases). V lost 5 bases and J lost 4, with 20 bases in between. The CDR3 runs to 16 residues. The CDR3 loop is CASSPNRGGVGTEAFF. CDR3 DNA: TGTGCCAGCAGTCCCAATCGGGGGGGAGTGGGCACTGAAGCTTTCTTT.

The chain recombines TRBV4-2 with TRBJ2-2; D is uncertain. Per germline, CDR1 LGHNA and CDR2 YNFKEQ. The CDR3 consists of 15 residues. V was shortened by 4 bases and J by 1 base, with 10 bases between the two germline ends. CDR3 sequence: CASSPSLLNTGELFF. CDR3 sequence (DNA): TGTGCCAGCAGCCCCTCCTTACTGAACACCGGGGAGCTGTTTTTT.

The chain joins TRBV6-1 to TRBJ1-2; no clear D gene. From germline, CDR1 is MNHNS and CDR2 SASEGT. Deletions cut 6 bases from V and 6 bases from J, with 8 bases between. The CDR3 has 11 amino acids. The chain's CDR3 is CASRDGHGYTF. DNA for the CDR3: TGTGCCAGCAGGGACGGTCATGGCTACACCTTC.

This clonotype has ten or more counts. The J gene is TRBJ1-5, the V gene TRBV27, with 9 bases aligning to TRBD1. CDR3 length equals 15 residues. V shed 5 bases and J 5 bases; nucleotides not matched to a gene: 7. CDR1 and CDR2 (germline): MNHEY, SMNVEV (reference sequence). CDR3 DNA sequence: TGTGCCAGCAGTCTTCACAGGGGGCGCGATCAGCCCCAGCATTTT. Amino acids: CASSLHRGRDQPQHF.

This rearrangement joins TRBV12-3 or TRBV12-4 to TRBJ1-5; no definite D call. The CDR3 spans 13 residues. The V end was cut by 4 bases, the J end by 4 bases, with 8 bases between. In DNA form, the CDR3 reads TGTGCCAGCAGTTGGGCAGCAAATCAGCCCCAGCATTTT. It is translated as CASSWAANQPQHF.

Note on this clonotype: A much larger clone lies a single base off, so this may be a read error. The chain carries TRBV10-3 and TRBJ2-7, with 7 positions matching TRBD1. The germline CDR1 and CDR2 sequences are ENHRY and SYGVKD. The CDR3 consists of 13 residues. The DNA for the CDR3 is TGTTCCACTGCCCGGGACAGTCCCTACGAGCAGTACTTC. Translation: CSTARDSPYEQYF.

The rearrangement links TRBV4-3 to TRBJ1-1, with a weak D call TRBD1 (6 bases). The CDR3 length is 21 residues. Germline V lookup: CDR1 LGHNA, CDR2 YSLEER. Trimming removed 0 bases from V and 2 bases from J, with 28 bases in between. CDR3 sequence: CASSQEGLLTGPLAINTEAFF. CDR3 nucleotide sequence: TGCGCCAGCAGCCAAGAGGGACTTTTAACAGGGCCTCTCGCTATTAACACTGAAGCTTTCTTT.

Here the CDR3 DNA reads TGCGCCAGCAGCATAAGGACAGGGGCGGACTATGGCTACACCTTC. It translates to CASSIRTGADYGYTF. The gene calls are TRBV5-1 and TRBJ1-2, with 9 bases fitting TRBD1. CDR3 length: 15 residues. Germline CDR1 reads SGHRS; CDR2 reads YFSETQ. J was trimmed by 3 bases and V by 4 bases; bases with no gene match: 7. The variable domain in full, completed from reference TRBV5-1 and TRBJ1-2, reads KAGVTQTPRYLIKTRGQQVTLSCSPISGHRSVSWYQQTPGQGLQFLFEYFSETQRNKGNFPGRFSGRQFSNSRSEMNVSTLELGDSALYLCASSIRTGADYGYTFGSGTRLTVV.

This clonotype was seen ten or more times. The chain employs TRBV5-1 and TRBJ2-7, with D hard to call. Germline CDR1 is SGHRS and CDR2 is YFSETQ. The CDR3 has 13 amino acids. With 4 bases removed from V and 9 bases from J, the gap between germline ends came to 17 bases. The CDR3 reads CASSPGRSELQYF. The CDR3 bases are TGCGCCAGCAGCCCCGGACGGAGCGAGTTGCAGTACTTC.

This clonotype has only a few counts. The gene calls are TRBV7-2 and TRBJ1-5; D is ambiguous. V lost 1 base, J lost 6 bases, and 16 bases lay in between. CDR3 length: 16 amino acids. CDR1 and CDR2 (germline): SGHTA, FQGNSA. CDR3 coding DNA: TGTGCCAGCAGCTTAGTAGCGGGTGTTGGTGGTCAGCCCCAGCATTTT. This sequence encodes CASSLVAGVGGQPQHF. The variable domain in full, completed from reference TRBV7-2 and TRBJ1-5, reads GAGVSQSPSNKVTEKGKDVELRCDPISGHTALYWYRQSLGQGLEFLIYFQGNSAPDKSGLPSDRFSAERTGGSVSTLTIQRTQQEDSAVYLCASSLVAGVGGQPQHFGDGTRLSIL.